This T cell receptor (beta chain) was documented in a study of shared clonotypes between healthy human individuals. Profiled with immunoSEQ multiplex PCR; TCRdb holds only in-frame clones, not every one. The table lists under 1,100,000 clones, about 74% of them singletons. Study conclusions and caveats: Generation probabilities were higher for clonotypes shared across all four sorted-subset donors than for unshared ones. Depth was large, yet rarefaction showed that sorted-subset sequencing was incomplete.

Comments on this clone: What it recognizes is unknown.

Germline CDR1 and CDR2: SGHTA and FQGNSA. The V end lost 9 bases, the J end lost 11 bases, and 20 bases lay between the germline ends. There are 12 residues in the CDR3. Specimen: memory CD4+ T cells sorted from blood. As for subset: CD45RA-negative fraction. This receptor was identified in a man aged 18 to 30 in good health. The chain is built from TRBV7-2 and TRBJ2-7; D may match TRBD1 or TRBD2 (5 bases each). CDR3 bases: TGTGCCAGTGGGCAGGGTACAGTCGGGGAGTACTTC. Translated, it gives CASGQGTVGEYF.